This T cell receptor (beta chain) was retrieved from a study of STAT5B mutations in CD4+ large granular lymphocyte leukemia. General study results and limits: Top patient clones used TRBV06 genes more often: 8/27 versus 2/35 in controls. No patients shared main leukemic clonotypes, though about 25% appeared at low frequency elsewhere. The CD4+ versus CD8+ T-LGLL clonality difference may reflect limited sample size. CD4-sorted patient repertoires seemed more clonal than healthy CD4+ repertoires.

This clone was seen a few times. Its antigen remains unidentified. TCRdb's copy holds only in-frame clones and misses some; the assay was immunoSEQ multiplex PCR. The data show tens of thousands of clones, approximately 79% seen once. The CDR3 sequence is 15 residues long. Trimming pared 2 bases from V and 1 base from J, leaving 11 bases between. Germline CDR1 reads MNHNY; CDR2 reads SVGAGI (reference sequence). The V call is TRBV6-6, the J call TRBJ1-1; D perhaps matches TRBD1 (5 bases). Material: CD4+ T cells from blood buffy coats. This receptor was taken from a human donor in good health. CDR3 in amino acids: CASSYIRGTNTEAFF. CDR3 nucleotide sequence: TGTGCCAGCAGTTACATTAGGGGAACGAACACTGAAGCTTTCTTT.